This T cell receptor beta chain was sequenced in a study of tumor-infiltrating lymphocytes in oesophageal squamous cell carcinoma. This CDR3 is built from 15 residues. CDR1 is SGHTA, CDR2 FQGTGA, per germline. TCRdb itself ran the PCR reads through MiXCR, one entry per CDR3 protein. The table records some 15,000 distinct CDR3 sequences, about 50% of them present only once. There are many counts of this clonotype. The chain carries TRBV7-3 and TRBJ2-5; 11 nucleotides line up with TRBD2. With the DNA end fitting TRBJ2-1 better, the J assignment may be wrong. The TCR originated in a female donor with esophageal squamous cell carcinoma. The sequencing sample was made of esophageal tumor tissue. CDR3 sequence reads: CASSIGTSGVNEQFF. The CDR3, as DNA: TGTGCCAGCAGCATAGGGACTAGCGGAGTTAATGAGCAGTTCTTC.